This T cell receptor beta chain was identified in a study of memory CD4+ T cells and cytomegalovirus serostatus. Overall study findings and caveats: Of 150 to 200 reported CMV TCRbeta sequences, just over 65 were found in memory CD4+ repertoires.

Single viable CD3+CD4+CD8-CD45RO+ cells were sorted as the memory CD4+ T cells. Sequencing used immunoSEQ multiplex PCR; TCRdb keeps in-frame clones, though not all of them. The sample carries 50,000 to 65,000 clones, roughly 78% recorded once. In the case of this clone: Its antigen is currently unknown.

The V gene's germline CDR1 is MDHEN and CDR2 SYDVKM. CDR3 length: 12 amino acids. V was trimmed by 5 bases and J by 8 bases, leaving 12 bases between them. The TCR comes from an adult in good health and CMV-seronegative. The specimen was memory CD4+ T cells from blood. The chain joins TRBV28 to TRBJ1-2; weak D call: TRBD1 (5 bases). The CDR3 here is CASSLGADGYTF. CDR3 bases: TGTGCCAGCAGTCTAGGGGCCGACGGCTACACCTTC.